The present entry profiles one T cell receptor beta chain with its context. These data are taken from a study of OX40 agonist ivuxolimab in advanced cancers. In the study overall: Melanoma, hepatocellular carcinoma, head and neck or renal cell cancer occurred in dose-escalation patients.

The CDR3 has 14 residues. The V end lost 2 bases, the J end lost 1 base, and 6 bases lay between the germline ends. Germline CDR1 and CDR2: LNHDA and SQIVND (reference sequence). Here immunoSEQ multiplex PCR was the method, and the copy in TCRdb shows in-frame clones only, minus some. The sample includes 96,000 or so clones, around 91% seen only once; the top ten take around 1.5%. The receptor was isolated from an adult with an advanced solid tumor such as melanoma, head and neck, liver or kidney cancer. V and J are TRBV19 and TRBJ2-4; perhaps TRBD1 as D (6 bases). The specimen comprised CD4+ or CD8+ T cells sorted from blood, sampled in a trial of the OX40 agonist ivuxolimab. DNA for the CDR3: TGTGCCAGTAGTATACAGGGGGCCAAAAACATTCAGTACTTC. Its protein product is CASSIQGAKNIQYF.